A single sample gave rise to the 28 T cell receptor beta chains below, sequenced in a study of identifying expanded T cells in peripheral blood. Generated by immunoSEQ multiplex PCR, the TCRdb table keeps only in-frame clones and is missing some. This table holds 50,000 to 75,000 clones, more than 70% found once. What was sequenced was blood. These TCRs come from a person aged 18 to 75 in good health.

The chain joins TRBV5-1 to TRBJ1-1, with D possibly matching TRBD1 (5 bases). The CDR3 loop spans 14 amino acids. From germline, CDR1 is SGHRS and CDR2 YFSETQ. V shed 4 bases and J shed 0 bases, with 10 bases lying between them. In DNA form, the CDR3 reads TGCGCCAGCAGCCTACCAGGGTTGAACACTGAAGCTTTCTTT. Translated, it gives CASSLPGLNTEAFF.

The genes are TRBV7-3 and TRBJ2-3; 7 positions match TRBD1. Germline CDR1 is SGHTA and CDR2 is FQGTGA. V lost 2 bases and J lost 6; bases outside the gene matches: 14. The CDR3 is 17 amino acids. CDR3 in amino acids: CASSLVATGTHTDTQYF. Written as DNA, the CDR3 is TGTGCCAGCAGCTTAGTTGCGACAGGGACCCACACGGATACGCAGTATTTT.

The genes are TRBV6-5 and TRBJ1-6; TRBD1 might be the D (6 bases). Per germline, CDR1 MNHEY and CDR2 SVGAGI. Trimming removed 0 bases from V and 7 bases from J, with 13 bases in between. This CDR3 region has 16 residues. CDR3 loop: CASSYSRRTGNSPLHF. In nucleotides, the CDR3 is TGTGCCAGCAGTTACTCCCGTAGAACAGGGAATTCACCCCTCCACTTT.

As regards this clone: Other DNA sequences within the sample encode an identical CDR3. V gene TRBV10-2 combines with J gene TRBJ2-7, with TRBD1 matching 8 bases. Germline CDR1 is WSHSY and CDR2 is SAAADI. CDR3 length: 13 residues. J gave up 4 bases and V 7 bases, and 6 bases lay outside the gene matches. CDR3 in DNA: TGCGCCAGCAAGGGCCAGGGGGCTTACGAGCAGTACTTC. Translating it yields CASKGQGAYEQYF.

This clone was recorded only once. This chain connects TRBV6-4 to TRBJ1-5; D ambiguous. From germline, CDR1 is MRHNA and CDR2 SNTAGT. Trimming cost V 3 bases and J 6 bases, with 9 bases left between them. CDR3 length: 13 amino acids. CDR3 region: CASSERFGQPQHF. CDR3 in DNA: TGTGCCAGCAGTGAAAGGTTCGGTCAGCCCCAGCATTTT.

The V call is TRBV28, the J call TRBJ2-5, with D perhaps assigned TRBD1 or TRBD2 (6 bases each). V dropped 5 bases and J dropped 5 bases, with 18 bases sitting between them. CDR3 length: 15 amino acids. The germline CDR1 and CDR2 sequences are MDHEN and SYDVKM. The CDR3 loop is CASSPAVGGTETQYF. The CDR3 DNA reads TGTGCCAGCAGTCCCGCCGTAGGGGGGACTGAGACCCAGTACTTC.

J is TRBJ2-5 and V is TRBV29-1, with D possibly TRBD2 on 5 matching bases. Germline V CDR1 and CDR2: SQVTM, ANQGSEA. The CDR3 consists of 11 residues. V lost 3 bases, J lost 3 bases, and 5 bases lay in between. The CDR3 DNA sequence: TGCAGCGTTGACGGGGAAGAGACCCAGTACTTC. It encodes CSVDGEETQYF.

The chain couples TRBV6-5 to TRBJ2-7, with 7 nucleotides matching TRBD1. Germline V gene data show CDR1 as MNHEY and CDR2 as SVGAGI. Losses at the gene ends were 6 bases for V and 3 bases for J; bases not matched to a gene: 2. The CDR3 totals 12 residues. The CDR3 region is CASSPGGYEQYF. The CDR3 DNA follows: TGTGCCAGCAGCCCAGGGGGCTACGAGCAGTACTTC.

This clone was seen only a few times. The genes are TRBV6-4 and TRBJ2-1; 9 bases are shared with TRBD1. V was pared by 8 bases and J by 3 bases, with 8 bases of the junction left unmatched. Per germline, CDR1 MRHNA and CDR2 SNTAGT. The CDR3 sequence is 15 residues long. The CDR3 DNA sequence: TGTGCCAGCGGAACGGGACAGGGCGACTACAATGAGCAGTTCTTC. This encodes CASGTGQGDYNEQFF.

The chain recombines TRBV10-3 with TRBJ2-2; TRBD2 is a possible D gene (5 bases). Between the trimmed V and J ends, which lost 7 bases and 6 bases, there was a span of 18 bases. The CDR3 runs 15 residues. The germline CDR1 and CDR2 sequences are ENHRY and SYGVKD. The CDR3 nucleotides are TGTGCCATCAACCGGGCCCCAGCCGGGGCCGGGGAGCTGTTTTTT. Protein product: CAINRAPAGAGELFF.

The CDR3 coding sequence is TGCAGCGCCCCGACTAGCGGGCATACAGATACGCAGTATTTT. Its protein product is CSAPTSGHTDTQYF. V usage is TRBV29-1 and J usage is TRBJ2-3; 10 nucleotides line up with TRBD2. Germline V gene sequence: CDR1 SQVTM, CDR2 ANQGSEA. CDR3 length: 14 amino acids. The V and J ends lost 7 bases and 3 bases, in that order; junction bases with no gene match: 7.

The genes are TRBV6-6 and TRBJ2-2, with D maybe TRBD1 (6 bases). This CDR3 has 16 residues. Germline CDR1 reads MNHNY; CDR2 reads SVGAGI (reference sequence). V lost 5 bases and J lost 0, with 13 bases in between. CDR3 in amino acids: CASSLPTGSNTGELFF. The CDR3 coding sequence is TGTGCCAGCAGTCTCCCGACAGGTTCGAACACCGGGGAGCTGTTTTTT.

The genes are TRBV28 and TRBJ1-2, with D unresolved. This CDR3 has 14 residues. Germline V gene sequence: CDR1 MDHEN, CDR2 SYDVKM. Trimming removed 1 base from V and 0 bases from J, with 6 bases in between. Written as DNA, the CDR3 is TGTGCCAGCAGTTTATACATCTCTAACTATGGCTACACCTTC. As protein: CASSLYISNYGYTF.

The J gene is TRBJ1-6, the V gene TRBV6-5; D is uncertain. Trimming left V 4 bases short and J 7 bases short, with 8 bases between. The length of the CDR3 is 13 residues. In germline, CDR1 is MNHEY, CDR2 SVGAGI. DNA for the CDR3: TGTGCCAGCAGTTCACAGACAAATTCACCCCTCCACTTT. Translation gives CASSSQTNSPLHF.

The V call is TRBV7-2, the J call TRBJ2-7, with 9 positions matching TRBD2. The V segment lost 4 bases and the J segment 3 bases; nucleotides outside the gene matches: 4. CDR3 size: 14 residues. CDR1 and CDR2 (germline): SGHTA, FQGNSA. The CDR3 sequence: CASSWGLANYEQYF. For the CDR3, the DNA is TGTGCCAGCAGCTGGGGACTAGCTAACTACGAGCAGTACTTC.

This sequence joins TRBV28 and TRBJ2-7; 12 nucleotides line up with TRBD2. Looked up from germline, CDR1 is MDHEN and CDR2 is SYDVKM. CDR3 length: 16 residues. V shed 7 bases, J shed 6 bases, and the junction held 13 bases outside the gene matches. This CDR3 reads CASTRASGRGIGEQYF. CDR3 nucleotides: TGTGCCAGCACCCGGGCTAGCGGGAGGGGAATCGGCGAGCAGTACTTC.

V and J are TRBV6-5 and TRBJ2-7, with 7 bases matching TRBD1. The germline V gene encodes CDR1 MNHEY and CDR2 SVGAGI. The CDR3 consists of 13 residues. Trimming removed 10 bases from V and 1 base from J; junction bases left unmatched: 7. CDR3 region: CATSVGQSYEQYF. The CDR3 region has the DNA TGTGCCACTTCTGTGGGACAGTCCTACGAGCAGTACTTC.

The V call is TRBV5-4, the J call TRBJ2-7; 8 bases are a match to TRBD2. The CDR3 sequence is 15 residues long. Per germline, CDR1 SGHNT and CDR2 YYREEE (reference sequence). V shed 1 base, J shed 6 bases, and the junction held 9 bases outside the gene matches. CDR3 nucleotide sequence: TGTGCCAGCAGCTTGCAGACCGGGAGGGCTGGCGAGCAGTACTTC. Translation: CASSLQTGRAGEQYF.

This sequence joins TRBV7-9 and TRBJ1-1, with a tentative D call TRBD1 (5 bases). Trimming pared 5 bases from V and 6 bases from J, leaving 13 bases between. CDR1 SEHNR and CDR2 FQNEAQ come from the germline V gene (reference sequence). The CDR3 extends over 13 amino acids. The CDR3 region has the DNA TGTGCCAGCAGCCCAGGGCCGTCAGCTGAAGCTTTCTTT. This encodes CASSPGPSAEAFF.

This chain connects TRBV15 to TRBJ1-5; no reliable D call. The germline gives CDR1 LNHNV, CDR2 YYDKDF (reference sequence). This CDR3 spans 14 amino acids. The V and J ends lost 3 bases and 4 bases respectively, with 10 bases between them. The CDR3 spells CATSSARRNQPQHF. The CDR3 coding sequence is TGTGCCACCAGCAGCGCCAGGCGGAATCAGCCCCAGCATTTT.

The chain links TRBV11-1 to TRBJ2-5; 9 bases map to TRBD1. This CDR3 contains 15 residues. Germline V gene sequence: CDR1 SGHAT, CDR2 FQDESV (reference sequence). J gave up 2 bases and V 8 bases, and 9 bases lay outside the gene matches. This CDR3 is CASQRTGGTQETQYF. The CDR3, as DNA: TGTGCCAGCCAACGAACAGGGGGCACTCAAGAGACCCAGTACTTC.

V usage is TRBV2 and J usage is TRBJ1-1; D not resolved. Between the trimmed V and J ends, which lost 8 bases and 0 bases, there was a span of 10 bases. The germline V gene has CDR1 SNHLY and CDR2 FYNNEI. The CDR3 spans 13 residues. The CDR3 reads CASELIMNTEAFF. The CDR3 DNA follows: TGTGCCAGCGAGCTAATCATGAACACTGAAGCTTTCTTT.

This chain uses TRBV15 with TRBJ2-7, with D possibly being TRBD1 (5 bases). The germline V gene encodes CDR1 LNHNV and CDR2 YYDKDF (reference sequence). The CDR3 contains 14 residues. The V gene lost 5 bases and the J gene lost 6 bases, with 17 bases spanning the gap. CDR3 DNA: TGTGCCACCAGCTACGAAACAGGTGAGGTCGAGCAGTACTTC. It yields the protein CATSYETGEVEQYF.

The rearrangement uses TRBV5-1 and TRBJ1-1, with 9 bases fitting TRBD1. The CDR3 has 14 amino acids. V was pared by 2 bases and J by 3 bases, with 2 bases of the junction left unmatched. Germline loops: CDR1 SGHRS, CDR2 YFSETQ. CDR3 nucleotide sequence: TGCGCCAGCAGCTTACAGGGGGCGGACACTGAAGCTTTCTTT. Amino acids: CASSLQGADTEAFF.

The DNA of the CDR3 is TGCGCCAGCGCCTACCCGCCGGGACAGGGGAGGGTTGACGGAAACACCATATATTTT. It codes for CASAYPPGQGRVDGNTIYF. The chain has TRBV5-1 and TRBJ1-3, with TRBD1 matching 10 bases. The germline CDR1 and CDR2 sequences are SGHRS and YFSETQ. The V gene end was trimmed by 7 bases and the J gene end by 4 bases; junction bases not matched to a gene: 20. The CDR3 is 19 residues long.

This chain uses TRBV2 with TRBJ2-7, with a weak D call TRBD1 (6 bases). The germline V gene encodes CDR1 SNHLY and CDR2 FYNNEI. There are 13 residues in the CDR3. The V and J ends lost 7 bases and 4 bases respectively, with 14 bases between them. The chain's CDR3 is CASNQGIGYEQYF. The CDR3 DNA is TGTGCCAGCAACCAGGGGATTGGGTACGAGCAGTACTTC.

The chain combines TRBV5-1 with TRBJ1-1; D is ambiguous. Trimming removed 0 bases from V and 4 bases from J, with 13 bases in between. The CDR3 has 15 amino acids. The germline V gene encodes CDR1 SGHRS and CDR2 YFSETQ. In DNA form, the CDR3 reads TGCGCCAGCAGCTTGGCCCCTGGGGTGGTCACTGAAGCTTTCTTT. Translation: CASSLAPGVVTEAFF.

This rearrangement joins TRBV7-8 to TRBJ2-5, with 7 positions matching TRBD1. Germline-derived CDR1 and CDR2 are SGHVS and FQNEAQ. V lost 5 bases, J lost 0 bases, and 3 bases stayed unmatched. The CDR3 length is 14 residues. Written as DNA, the CDR3 is TGTGCCAGCAGCCGAGGACAGGACCAAGAGACCCAGTACTTC. It is translated as CASSRGQDQETQYF.